A single sample is the source of the 2 T cell receptor beta chains below, sequenced in a study of shared clonotypes between healthy human individuals. Method: immunoSEQ multiplex PCR; TCRdb's copy keeps in-frame clones and lacks some. The data show 1.6 million or so clones, with over 95% seen just once and roughly 1.1% held by the top ten. The specimen sequenced was naive CD4+ T cells sorted from blood. Subset in this sample: CD45RA+ positively selected. These receptors originate from a man aged 30 to 45 in good health.

The V and J genes are TRBV29-1 and TRBJ2-6; 11 bases agree with TRBD1. The CDR3 is 17 residues long. The germline gives CDR1 SQVTM, CDR2 ANQGSEA. The J segment lost 2 bases and the V segment lost 5 bases, leaving 8 bases of the junction unmatched. The CDR3 DNA is TGCAGCGTTTCCGGGACAGGGGGTATGGCTGGGGCCAACGTCCTGACTTTC. The encoded protein is CSVSGTGGMAGANVLTF.

The chain has TRBV19 and TRBJ1-1; 9 nucleotides line up with TRBD1. Germline V gene sequence: CDR1 LNHDA, CDR2 SQIVND (reference sequence). Trimming cost V 6 bases and J 6 bases; bases outside gene matches: 8. The CDR3 covers 14 residues. The CDR3 here is CASRTPGQGSEAFF. Written as DNA, the CDR3 is TGTGCCAGTAGGACTCCGGGACAGGGATCTGAAGCTTTCTTT. The full variable domain, rest sourced from reference TRBV19 and TRBJ1-1, is DGGITQSPKYLFRKEGQNVTLSCEQNLNHDAMYWYRQDPGQGLRLIYYSQIVNDFQKGDIAEGYSVSREKKESFPLTVTSAQKNPTAFYLCASRTPGQGSEAFFGQGTRLTVV.